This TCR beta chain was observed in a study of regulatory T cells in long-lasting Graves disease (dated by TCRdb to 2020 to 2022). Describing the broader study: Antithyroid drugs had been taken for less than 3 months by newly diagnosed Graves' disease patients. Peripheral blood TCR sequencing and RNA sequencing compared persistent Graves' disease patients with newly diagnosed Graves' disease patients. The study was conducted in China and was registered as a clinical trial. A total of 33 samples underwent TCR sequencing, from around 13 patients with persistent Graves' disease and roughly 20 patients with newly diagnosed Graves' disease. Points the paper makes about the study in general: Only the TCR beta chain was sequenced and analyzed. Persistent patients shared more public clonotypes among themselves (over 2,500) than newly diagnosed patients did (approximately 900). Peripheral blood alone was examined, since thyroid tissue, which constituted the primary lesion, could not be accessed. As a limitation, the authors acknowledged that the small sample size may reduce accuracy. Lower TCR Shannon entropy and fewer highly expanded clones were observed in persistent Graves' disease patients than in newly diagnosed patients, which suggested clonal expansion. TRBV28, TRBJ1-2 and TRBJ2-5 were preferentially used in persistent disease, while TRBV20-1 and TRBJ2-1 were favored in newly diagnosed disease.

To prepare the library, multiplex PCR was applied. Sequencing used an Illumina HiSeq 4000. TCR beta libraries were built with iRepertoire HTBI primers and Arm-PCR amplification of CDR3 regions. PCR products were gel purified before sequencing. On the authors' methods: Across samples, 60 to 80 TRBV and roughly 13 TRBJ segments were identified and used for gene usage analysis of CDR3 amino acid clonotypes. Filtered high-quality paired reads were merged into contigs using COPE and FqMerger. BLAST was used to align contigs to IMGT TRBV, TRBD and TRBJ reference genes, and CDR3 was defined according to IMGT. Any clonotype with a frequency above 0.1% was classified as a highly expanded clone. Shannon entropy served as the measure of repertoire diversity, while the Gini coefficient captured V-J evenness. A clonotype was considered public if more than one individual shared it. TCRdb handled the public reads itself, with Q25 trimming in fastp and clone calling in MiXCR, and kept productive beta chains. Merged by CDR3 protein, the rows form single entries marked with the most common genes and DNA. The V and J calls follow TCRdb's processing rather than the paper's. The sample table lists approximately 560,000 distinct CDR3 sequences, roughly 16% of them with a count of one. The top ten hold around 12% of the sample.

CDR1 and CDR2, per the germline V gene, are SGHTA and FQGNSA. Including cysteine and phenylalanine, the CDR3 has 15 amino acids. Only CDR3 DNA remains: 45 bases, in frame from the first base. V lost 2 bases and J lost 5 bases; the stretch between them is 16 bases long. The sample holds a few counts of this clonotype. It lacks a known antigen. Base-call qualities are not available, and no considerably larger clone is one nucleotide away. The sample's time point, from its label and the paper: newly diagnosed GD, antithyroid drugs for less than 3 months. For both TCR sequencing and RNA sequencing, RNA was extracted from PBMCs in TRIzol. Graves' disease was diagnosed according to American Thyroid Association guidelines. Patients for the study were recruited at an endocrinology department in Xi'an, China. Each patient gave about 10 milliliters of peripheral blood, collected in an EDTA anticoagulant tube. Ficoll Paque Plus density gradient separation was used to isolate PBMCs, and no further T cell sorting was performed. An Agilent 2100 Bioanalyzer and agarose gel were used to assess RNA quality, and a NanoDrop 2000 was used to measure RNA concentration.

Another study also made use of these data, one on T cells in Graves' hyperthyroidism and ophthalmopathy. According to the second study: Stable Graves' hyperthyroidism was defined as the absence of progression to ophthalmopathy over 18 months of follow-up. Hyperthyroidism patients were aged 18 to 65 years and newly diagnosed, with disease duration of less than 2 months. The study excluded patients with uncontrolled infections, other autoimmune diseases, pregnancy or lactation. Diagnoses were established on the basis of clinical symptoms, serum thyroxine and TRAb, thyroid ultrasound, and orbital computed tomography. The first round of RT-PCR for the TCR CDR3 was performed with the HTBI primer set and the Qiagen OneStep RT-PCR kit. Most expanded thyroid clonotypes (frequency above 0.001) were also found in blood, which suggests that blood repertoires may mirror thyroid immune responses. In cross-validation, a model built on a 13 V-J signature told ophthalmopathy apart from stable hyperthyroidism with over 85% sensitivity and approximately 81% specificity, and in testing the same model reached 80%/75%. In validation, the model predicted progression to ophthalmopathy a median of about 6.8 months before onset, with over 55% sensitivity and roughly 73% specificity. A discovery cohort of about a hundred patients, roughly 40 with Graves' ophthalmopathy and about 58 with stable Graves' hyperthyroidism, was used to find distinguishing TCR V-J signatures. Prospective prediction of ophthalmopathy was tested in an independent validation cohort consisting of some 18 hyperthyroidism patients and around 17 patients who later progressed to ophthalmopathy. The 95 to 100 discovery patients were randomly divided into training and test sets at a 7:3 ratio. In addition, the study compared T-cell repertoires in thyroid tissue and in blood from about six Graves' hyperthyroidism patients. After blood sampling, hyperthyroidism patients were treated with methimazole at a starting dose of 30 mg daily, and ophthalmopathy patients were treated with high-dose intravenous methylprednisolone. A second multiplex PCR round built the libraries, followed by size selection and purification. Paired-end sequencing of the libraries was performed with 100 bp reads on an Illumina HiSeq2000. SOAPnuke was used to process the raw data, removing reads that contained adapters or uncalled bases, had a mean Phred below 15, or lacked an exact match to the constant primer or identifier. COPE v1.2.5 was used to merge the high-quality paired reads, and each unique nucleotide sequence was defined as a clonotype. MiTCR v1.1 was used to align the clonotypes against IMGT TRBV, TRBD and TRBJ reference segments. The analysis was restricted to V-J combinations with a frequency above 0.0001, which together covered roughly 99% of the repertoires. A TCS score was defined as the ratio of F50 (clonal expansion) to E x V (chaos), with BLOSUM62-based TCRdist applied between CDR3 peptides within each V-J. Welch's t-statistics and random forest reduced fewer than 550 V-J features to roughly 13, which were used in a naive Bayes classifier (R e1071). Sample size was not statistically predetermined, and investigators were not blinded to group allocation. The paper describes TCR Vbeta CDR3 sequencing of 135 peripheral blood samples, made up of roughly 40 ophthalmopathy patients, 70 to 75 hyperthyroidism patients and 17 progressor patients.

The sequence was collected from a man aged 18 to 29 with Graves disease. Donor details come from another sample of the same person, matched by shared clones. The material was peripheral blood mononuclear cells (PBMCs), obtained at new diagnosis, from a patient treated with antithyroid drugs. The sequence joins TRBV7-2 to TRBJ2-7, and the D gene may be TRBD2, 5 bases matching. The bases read TGTGCCAGCAGCTTATTAGCGTCCTCCTCGGACGAGCAGTACTTC. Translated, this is CASSLLASSSDEQYF.